This T cell receptor beta chain derives from a study of T cells in Graves' hyperthyroidism and ophthalmopathy. Regarding the study as a whole: Median prediction lead before ophthalmopathy onset was around 6.9 months with the model.

V lost 10 bases, J lost 4 bases, and 10 bases lay in between. CDR1 and CDR2 from the germline V gene are ENHRY and SYGVKD. This CDR3 is 12 amino acids long. It was RNA transcripts that yielded the amplified TCR beta CDR3 regions. The TCR CDR3 was amplified in a first-round RT-PCR using the HTBI primer set. TCRdb analysed the multiplex PCR reads with MiXCR anew, one entry per CDR3 protein. The sample records around 350,000 distinct CDR3 sequences, around 15% being singletons. This clonotype was detected once. Its antigen remains unknown. The origin of this receptor is a woman aged 60-75 years with Graves' ophthalmopathy. Source material: blood. V gene TRBV10-3 combines with J gene TRBJ1-4; D may be TRBD1 (5 bases). The CDR3 region has the DNA TGTGCCACGGGACGGGATAATGAAAAACTGTTTTTT. Residues: CATGRDNEKLFF.